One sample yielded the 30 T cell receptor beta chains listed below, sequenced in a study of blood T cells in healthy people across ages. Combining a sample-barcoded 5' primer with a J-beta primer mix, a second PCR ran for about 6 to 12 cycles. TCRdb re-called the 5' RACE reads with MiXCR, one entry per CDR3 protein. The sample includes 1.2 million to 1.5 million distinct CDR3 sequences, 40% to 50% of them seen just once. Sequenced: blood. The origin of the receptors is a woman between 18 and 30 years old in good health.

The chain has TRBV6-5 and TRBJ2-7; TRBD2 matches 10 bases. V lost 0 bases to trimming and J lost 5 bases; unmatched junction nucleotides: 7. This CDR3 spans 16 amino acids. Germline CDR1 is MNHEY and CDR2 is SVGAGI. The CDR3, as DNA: TGTGCCAGCAGTTACTCGACGCTAGCGGGGGAAGACGAGCAGTACTTC. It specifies CASSYSTLAGEDEQYF.

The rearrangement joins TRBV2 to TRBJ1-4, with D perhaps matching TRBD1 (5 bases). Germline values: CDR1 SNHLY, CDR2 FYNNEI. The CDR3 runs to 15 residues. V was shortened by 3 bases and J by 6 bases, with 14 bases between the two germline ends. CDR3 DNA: TGTGCCAGCAGTGATAGGGGTAGGGCGGATGAAAAACTGTTTTTT. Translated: CASSDRGRADEKLFF.

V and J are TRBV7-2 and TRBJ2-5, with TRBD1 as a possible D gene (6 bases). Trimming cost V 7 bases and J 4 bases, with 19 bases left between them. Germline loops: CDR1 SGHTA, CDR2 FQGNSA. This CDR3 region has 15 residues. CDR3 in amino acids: CASTKRQVAPETQYF. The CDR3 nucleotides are TGTGCCAGCACCAAAAGACAGGTCGCTCCAGAGACCCAGTACTTC.

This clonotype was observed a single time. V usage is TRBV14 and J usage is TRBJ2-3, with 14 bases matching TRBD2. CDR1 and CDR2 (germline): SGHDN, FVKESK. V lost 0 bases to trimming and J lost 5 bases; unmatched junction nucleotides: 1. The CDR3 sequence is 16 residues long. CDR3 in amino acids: CASSQDGLAGGDTQYF. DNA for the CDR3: TGTGCCAGCAGCCAAGACGGACTAGCGGGAGGAGATACGCAGTATTTT.

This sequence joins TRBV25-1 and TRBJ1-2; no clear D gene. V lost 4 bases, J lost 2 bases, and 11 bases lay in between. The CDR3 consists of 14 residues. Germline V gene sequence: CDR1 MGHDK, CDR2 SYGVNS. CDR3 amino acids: CASSAPLSNYGYTF. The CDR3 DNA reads TGTGCCAGCAGTGCTCCCCTTTCAAACTATGGCTACACCTTC.

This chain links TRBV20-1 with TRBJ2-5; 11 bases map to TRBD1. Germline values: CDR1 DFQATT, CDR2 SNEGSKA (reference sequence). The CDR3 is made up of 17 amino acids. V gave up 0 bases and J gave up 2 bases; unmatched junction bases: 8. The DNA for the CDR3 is TGCAGTGCTAGAGACGCCCGCGGGACAGGGGGGCAAGAGACCCAGTACTTC. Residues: CSARDARGTGGQETQYF.

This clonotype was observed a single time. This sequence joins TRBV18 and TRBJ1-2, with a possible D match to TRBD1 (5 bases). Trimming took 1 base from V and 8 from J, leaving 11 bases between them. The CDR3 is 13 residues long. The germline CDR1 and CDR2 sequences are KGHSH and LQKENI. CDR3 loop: CASSPQGERGYTF. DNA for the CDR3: TGTGCCAGCTCACCACAAGGGGAAAGAGGCTACACCTTC.

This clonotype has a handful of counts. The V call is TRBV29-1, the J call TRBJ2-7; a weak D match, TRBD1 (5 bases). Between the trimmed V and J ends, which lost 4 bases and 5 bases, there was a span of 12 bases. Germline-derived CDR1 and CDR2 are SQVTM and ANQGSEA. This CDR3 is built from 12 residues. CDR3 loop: CSVGQFYNEQYF. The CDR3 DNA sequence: TGCAGCGTTGGACAGTTCTACAACGAGCAGTACTTC.

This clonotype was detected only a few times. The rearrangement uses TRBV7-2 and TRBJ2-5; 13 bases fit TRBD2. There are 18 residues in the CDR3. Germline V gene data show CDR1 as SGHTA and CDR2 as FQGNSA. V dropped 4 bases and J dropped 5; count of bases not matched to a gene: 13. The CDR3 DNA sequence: TGTGCCAGCAGCTCCAGACGTTACCGGACTAGCGGGGGCGAGACCCAGTACTTC. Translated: CASSSRRYRTSGGETQYF.

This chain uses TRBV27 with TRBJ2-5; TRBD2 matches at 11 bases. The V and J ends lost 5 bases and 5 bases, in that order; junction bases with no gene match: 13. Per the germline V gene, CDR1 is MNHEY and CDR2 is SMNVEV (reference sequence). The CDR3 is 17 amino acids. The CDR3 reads CASSPRLAGYNWETQYF. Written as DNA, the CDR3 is TGTGCCAGCAGTCCCCGACTAGCGGGGTACAACTGGGAGACCCAGTACTTC.

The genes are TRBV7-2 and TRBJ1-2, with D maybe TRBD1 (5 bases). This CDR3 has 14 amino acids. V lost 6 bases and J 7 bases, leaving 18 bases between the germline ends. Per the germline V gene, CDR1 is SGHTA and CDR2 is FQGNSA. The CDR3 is CASRKNGGSGGYTF. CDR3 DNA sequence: TGTGCCAGCAGAAAAAATGGGGGGAGTGGTGGCTACACCTTC.

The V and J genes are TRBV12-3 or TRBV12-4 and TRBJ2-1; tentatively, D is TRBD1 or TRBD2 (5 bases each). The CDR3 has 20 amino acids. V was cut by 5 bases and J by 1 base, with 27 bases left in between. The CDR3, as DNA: TGTGCCAGCAGTCCCAAGTGGGGGTTCGCGAACCACCTATCCTACAATGAGCAGTTCTTC. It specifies CASSPKWGFANHLSYNEQFF.

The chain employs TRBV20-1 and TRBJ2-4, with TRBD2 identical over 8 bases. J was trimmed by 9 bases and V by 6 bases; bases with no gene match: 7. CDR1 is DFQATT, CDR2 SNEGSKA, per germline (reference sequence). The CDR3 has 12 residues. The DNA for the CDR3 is TGCAGTGCCAACCCGGGAGGGAGCATTCAGTACTTC. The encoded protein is CSANPGGSIQYF.

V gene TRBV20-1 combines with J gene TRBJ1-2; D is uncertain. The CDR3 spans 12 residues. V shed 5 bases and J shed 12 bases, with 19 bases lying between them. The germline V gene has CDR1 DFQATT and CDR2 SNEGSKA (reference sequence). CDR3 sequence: CSAPHRDFLHTF. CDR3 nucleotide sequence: TGCAGTGCTCCCCATCGGGATTTTCTACACACCTTC.

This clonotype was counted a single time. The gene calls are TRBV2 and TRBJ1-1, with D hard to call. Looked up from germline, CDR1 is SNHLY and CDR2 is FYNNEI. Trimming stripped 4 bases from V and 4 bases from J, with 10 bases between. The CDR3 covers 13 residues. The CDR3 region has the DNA TGTGCCAGCAGTGGGCGGCAGTCCACTGAAGCTTTCTTT. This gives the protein CASSGRQSTEAFF.

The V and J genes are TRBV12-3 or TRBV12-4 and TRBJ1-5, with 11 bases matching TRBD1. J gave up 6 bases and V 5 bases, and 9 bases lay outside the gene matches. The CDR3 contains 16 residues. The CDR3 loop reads CASSQGQGATRQPQHF. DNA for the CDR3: TGTGCCAGCAGTCAAGGACAGGGGGCGACTCGTCAGCCCCAGCATTTT.

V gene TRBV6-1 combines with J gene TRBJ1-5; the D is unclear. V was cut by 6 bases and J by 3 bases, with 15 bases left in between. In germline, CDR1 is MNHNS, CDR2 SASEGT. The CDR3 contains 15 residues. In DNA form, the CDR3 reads TGTGCCAGCAGCTTCCGCGGGGTCGACAATCAGCCCCAGCATTTT. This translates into CASSFRGVDNQPQHF.

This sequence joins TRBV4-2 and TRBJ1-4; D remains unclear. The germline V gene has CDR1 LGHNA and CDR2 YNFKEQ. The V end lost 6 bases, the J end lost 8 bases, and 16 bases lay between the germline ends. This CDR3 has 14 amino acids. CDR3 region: CASSLNKDGEKLFF. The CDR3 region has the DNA TGTGCCAGCAGTCTAAACAAGGATGGGGAAAAACTGTTTTTT.

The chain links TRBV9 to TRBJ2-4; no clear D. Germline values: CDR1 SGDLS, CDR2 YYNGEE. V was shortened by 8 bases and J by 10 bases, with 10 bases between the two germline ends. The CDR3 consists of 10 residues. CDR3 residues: CARNKEIQYF. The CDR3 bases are TGTGCCAGAAACAAGGAAATTCAGTACTTC. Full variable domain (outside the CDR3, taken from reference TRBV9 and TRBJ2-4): DSGVTQTPKHLITATGQRVTLRCSPRSGDLSVYWYQQSLDQGLQFLIQYYNGEERAKGNILERFSAQQFPDLHSELNLSSLELGDSALYFCARNKEIQYFGAGTRLSVL.

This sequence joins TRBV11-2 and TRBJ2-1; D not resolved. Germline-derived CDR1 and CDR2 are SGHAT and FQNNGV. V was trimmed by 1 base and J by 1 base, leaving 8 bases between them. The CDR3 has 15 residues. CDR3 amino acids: CASSLALGSYNEQFF. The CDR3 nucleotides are TGTGCCAGCAGCTTAGCCCTAGGGTCCTACAATGAGCAGTTCTTC.

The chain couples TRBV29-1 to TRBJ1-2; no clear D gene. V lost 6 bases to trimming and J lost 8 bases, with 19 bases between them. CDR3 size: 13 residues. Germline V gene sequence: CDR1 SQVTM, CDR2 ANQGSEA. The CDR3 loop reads CSVGDTSNPGYTF. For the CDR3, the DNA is TGCAGCGTGGGCGACACGTCGAATCCGGGCTACACCTTC.

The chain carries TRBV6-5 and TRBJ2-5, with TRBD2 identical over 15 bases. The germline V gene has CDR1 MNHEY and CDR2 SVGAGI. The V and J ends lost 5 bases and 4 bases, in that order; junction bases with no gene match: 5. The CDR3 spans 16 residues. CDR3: CASSTRTSGGVETQYF. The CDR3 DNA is TGTGCCAGCAGTACCCGGACTAGCGGGGGGGTAGAGACCCAGTACTTC.

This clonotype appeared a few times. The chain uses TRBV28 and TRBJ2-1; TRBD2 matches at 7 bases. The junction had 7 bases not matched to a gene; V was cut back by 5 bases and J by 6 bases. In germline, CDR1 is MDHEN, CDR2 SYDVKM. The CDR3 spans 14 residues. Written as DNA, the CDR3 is TGTGCCAGCAGTCTCATAACTAGCGCCAATGAGCAGTTCTTC. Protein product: CASSLITSANEQFF.

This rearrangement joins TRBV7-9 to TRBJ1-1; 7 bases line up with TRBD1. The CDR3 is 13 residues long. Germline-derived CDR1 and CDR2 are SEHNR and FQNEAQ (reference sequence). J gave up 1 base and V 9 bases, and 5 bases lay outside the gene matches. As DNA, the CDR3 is TGTGCCAGTGGGGACAGCGGGAACACTGAAGCTTTCTTT. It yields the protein CASGDSGNTEAFF.

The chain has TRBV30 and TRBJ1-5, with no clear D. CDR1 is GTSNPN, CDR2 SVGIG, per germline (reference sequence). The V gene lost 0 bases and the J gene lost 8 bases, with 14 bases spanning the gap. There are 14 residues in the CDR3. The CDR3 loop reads CAWSVLSGSKPQHF. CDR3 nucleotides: TGTGCCTGGAGTGTCCTCAGTGGGAGTAAGCCCCAGCATTTT.

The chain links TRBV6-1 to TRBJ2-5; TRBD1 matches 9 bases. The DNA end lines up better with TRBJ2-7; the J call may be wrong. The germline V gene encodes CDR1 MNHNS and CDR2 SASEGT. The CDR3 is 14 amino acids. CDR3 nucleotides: TGTGCCAGCAGTCCCGGGACAGGGTATCGCGAGCAGTACTTC. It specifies CASSPGTGYREQYF.

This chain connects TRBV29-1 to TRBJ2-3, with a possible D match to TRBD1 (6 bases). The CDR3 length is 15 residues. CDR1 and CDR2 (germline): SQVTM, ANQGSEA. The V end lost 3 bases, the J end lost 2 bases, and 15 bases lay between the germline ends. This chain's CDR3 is CSVDGDQGPTDTQYF. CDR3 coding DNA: TGCAGCGTTGATGGGGACCAGGGGCCCACAGATACGCAGTATTTT.

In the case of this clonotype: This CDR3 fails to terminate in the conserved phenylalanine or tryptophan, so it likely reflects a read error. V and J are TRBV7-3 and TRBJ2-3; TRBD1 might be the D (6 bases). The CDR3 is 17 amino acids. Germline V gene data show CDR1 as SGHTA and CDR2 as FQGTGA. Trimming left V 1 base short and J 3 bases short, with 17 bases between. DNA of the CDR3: TGTGCCAGCAGCTTAATCCCGGTGCAAGGGACAACAGATACGCAGTATTAT. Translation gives CASSLIPVQGTTDTQYY.

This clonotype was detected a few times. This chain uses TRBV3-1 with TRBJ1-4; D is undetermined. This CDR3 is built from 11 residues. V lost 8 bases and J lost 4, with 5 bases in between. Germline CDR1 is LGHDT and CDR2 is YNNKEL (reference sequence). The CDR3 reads CASRFNEKLFF. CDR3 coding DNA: TGTGCCAGCCGATTTAATGAAAAACTGTTTTTT.

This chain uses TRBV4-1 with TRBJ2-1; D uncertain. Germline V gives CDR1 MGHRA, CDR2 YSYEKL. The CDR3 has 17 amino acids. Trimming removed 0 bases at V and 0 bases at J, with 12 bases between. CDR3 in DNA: TGCGCCAGCAGCCAAGATGAAACAGTTTCCTCCTACAATGAGCAGTTCTTC. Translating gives CASSQDETVSSYNEQFF.